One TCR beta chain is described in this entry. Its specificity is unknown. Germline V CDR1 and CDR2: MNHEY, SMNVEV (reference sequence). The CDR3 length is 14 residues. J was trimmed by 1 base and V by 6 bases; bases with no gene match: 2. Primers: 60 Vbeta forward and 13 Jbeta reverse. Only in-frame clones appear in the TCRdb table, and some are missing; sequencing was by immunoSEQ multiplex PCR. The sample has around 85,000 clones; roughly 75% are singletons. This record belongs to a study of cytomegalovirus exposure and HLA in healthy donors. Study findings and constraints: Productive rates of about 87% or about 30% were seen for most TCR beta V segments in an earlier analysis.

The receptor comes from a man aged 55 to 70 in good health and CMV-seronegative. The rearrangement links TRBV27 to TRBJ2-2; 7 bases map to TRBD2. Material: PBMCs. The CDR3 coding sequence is TGTGCCAGCAGCGGGGGGTGGAACACCGGGGAGCTGTTTTTT. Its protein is CASSGGWNTGELFF.